The rows below give T cell receptor beta chains drawn from one sample of a study of blood T cell repertoires in COVID-19. Generated by immunoSEQ multiplex PCR, the TCRdb table keeps only in-frame clones and is missing some. The table shows some 87,000 clones, with more than 60% occurring only once. The sequencing sample was made of peripheral blood. These receptors all stem from a human donor in a cohort sampled during active COVID-19. CDR3s include the opening cysteine and the closing phenylalanine or tryptophan. The D gene is left open where the match is weak.

J gene	V gene	D gene	CDR3 protein
TRBJ2-1	TRBV6-4	TRBD2	CASSGGLADYNEQFF
TRBJ1-1	TRBV12-3/TRBV12-4	.	CASTLGVNTEAFF
TRBJ2-2	TRBV9	TRBD2	CASSILAGGPTGELFF
TRBJ1-4	TRBV11-2	TRBD1	CASSSGTGREKLFF
TRBJ1-1	TRBV6-6	.	CASNRQAIMNTEAFF
TRBJ2-1	TRBV24-1	TRBD2	CATSDPGLADNEQFF
TRBJ2-5	TRBV5-1	.	CASSLASGQETQYF
TRBJ2-1	TRBV5-1	.	CASSLVGGVAYNEQFF
TRBJ1-5	TRBV2	TRBD1	CASSNRGQNQPQHF
TRBJ2-1	TRBV9	.	CASWGGGNEQFF
TRBJ2-1	TRBV7-6	.	CASSTTGYEQFF
TRBJ2-2	TRBV27	TRBD1	CASGGTGLTGELFF
TRBJ2-2	TRBV25-1	TRBD1	CASSEDRGNTGELFF
TRBJ2-3	TRBV29-1	TRBD1	CSVGPTGGGDTQYF
TRBJ1-3	TRBV3-1/TRBV3-2	.	CASSQRGDGNTIYF
TRBJ2-3	TRBV6-2/TRBV6-3	TRBD2	CASSQLAGGIDTQYF
TRBJ2-2	TRBV28	TRBD2	CASSFLAGHTGELFF
TRBJ1-2	TRBV3-1/TRBV3-2	.	CASSRLQGATYGYTF
TRBJ2-5	TRBV2	.	CASRTEETQYF
TRBJ2-2	TRBV27	.	CASSLSTTNTGELFF
TRBJ2-3	TRBV3-1/TRBV3-2	TRBD2	CASSLRYHSLSGRNTDTQYF
TRBJ1-2	TRBV15	TRBD1	CATSWGTGTEQYGYTF
TRBJ2-5	TRBV30	.	CAWSPDSNQETQYF
TRBJ2-1	TRBV5-1	TRBD1	CASSKAGTGAYNEQFF
TRBJ2-3	TRBV5-5	TRBD2	CASSSGTTRDTQYF
TRBJ2-1	TRBV30	TRBD2	CAWQGLAGGYNEQFF
TRBJ2-2	TRBV11-2	.	CASSLDPSDPWDTGELFF
TRBJ1-2	TRBV7-6	.	CASGPGGGTNYGYTF
TRBJ2-3	TRBV4-1	TRBD2	CASSQLSYSGGSTDTQYF
TRBJ1-1	TRBV7-9	TRBD1	CASSTGQGANTEAFF
TRBJ2-3	TRBV18	.	CASSPSYTQYF
TRBJ1-1	TRBV19	TRBD1	CASKWTGMTEAFF
TRBJ2-2	TRBV7-2	.	CASSFRDSGRTGELFF
TRBJ2-1	TRBV30	.	CAWSVNAGNEQFF
TRBJ2-7	TRBV7-3	TRBD2	CASSLAPSGGDYEQYF
TRBJ2-1	TRBV5-1	TRBD1	CASSQENRGPYNEQFF
TRBJ1-3	TRBV19	.	CASSVMAQAGNTIYF
TRBJ2-1	TRBV7-9	.	CASSLLQGGYNEQFF
TRBJ2-1	TRBV12-3/TRBV12-4	TRBD1	CASSLQGEQFF
TRBJ2-2	TRBV3-1/TRBV3-2	.	CASSQAFRRGGELFF
TRBJ1-6	TRBV12-3/TRBV12-4	.	CASSLGQAHTLHF
TRBJ2-7	TRBV28	.	CASRFNSYEQYF
TRBJ1-4	TRBV20-1	.	CSARGEGGLFF
TRBJ2-1	TRBV19	TRBD1	CASTDRGTGQFF
TRBJ1-1	TRBV3-1/TRBV3-2	TRBD1	CASSQGRQGLSTEAFF
TRBJ1-5	TRBV28	TRBD1	CASSLLRDRLEAQHF
TRBJ2-6	TRBV18	.	CASSIQSGANVLTF
TRBJ2-1	TRBV6-4	TRBD2	CASSDGGDANEQFF
TRBJ2-2	TRBV7-2	.	CASSTSNTGELFF
TRBJ1-5	TRBV12-1	.	CASSFSWAGGQPQHF
TRBJ1-1	TRBV7-9	.	CASSLTGIEYTEAFF
TRBJ2-2	TRBV6-4	.	CASSATPGELFF
TRBJ2-1	TRBV7-2	.	CASSLGGVGLGEQFF
TRBJ2-3	TRBV11-2	TRBD1	CASSLDRGTADTQYF
TRBJ2-7	TRBV29-1	.	CSVELVGIEQYF
TRBJ2-1	TRBV19	TRBD2	CASSIRSGSPTYNEQFF
TRBJ2-7	TRBV7-9	TRBD1	CASSPERDRGVSSSYEQYF
TRBJ1-5	TRBV27	TRBD1	CASSPVRTGKGLQHF
TRBJ1-5	TRBV6-2/TRBV6-3	TRBD1	CASSRLDRDNQPQHF